This T cell receptor (beta chain) was captured by sequencing in a study of blood T cells in healthy people across ages (dated by TCRdb to 2013 to 2016). Broadly, across the study: In model experiments, roughly one uniquely barcoded TCR beta cDNA molecule per two T cells was captured by template switching. To avoid experimental bias, donors of different ages were spread randomly across the sequencing lanes. Two additional independent replicas of 1 million unique cDNA reads from the same blood draw were analyzed for two donors (one aged 18 to 30 and one aged 80 or older). Four age groups were formed from the donors: young (average roughly 15 years), middle-aged (around 39), aged (about 68) and long-lived (about 75). The study measured age-related changes in TCR beta repertoire diversity using deep sequencing normalized with unique cDNA molecular identifiers.

This clonotype came up a few times. Its target antigen remains unknown. The record has no base qualities; no much larger clone is one base away. Overall study results and their limits: Since profiling was done on bulk unsorted PBMCs, naive and antigen-experienced compartments could not be conclusively compared. As age increased, observed TCR beta diversity per million T cells dropped in a roughly linear way, and a significant reduction was already evident by age approximately 40. A strong correlation was found between observed TCR beta diversity and the percentage of naive T cells measured by flow cytometry. Estimates of total diversity based on one million sequenced T cells were considered lower bounds and underestimates. Because the CMV infection status of the donors was unknown, age-related changes in expanded clonotypes may potentially have been confounded. Compared with the aged group, more naive CD4+ T cells, fewer expanded clones and increased TCR diversity were shown by the long-lived group, suggesting age selection.

Systemically healthy Caucasian individuals from Russia, around 39 in total and aged about 6 to 100 years, were included as donors. Each donor gave about 9.2 milliliters of peripheral blood, drawn into EDTA-treated Vacutainer tubes. Ficoll-Paque density-gradient centrifugation was used to isolate PBMCs, with at least 7 million obtained per sample. Total RNA, at least 6 micrograms per sample, was extracted from PBMCs with Trizol reagent. Naive CD45RAhigh/CD27high T cell percentages were measured by flow cytometry on a PBMC aliquot from every donor. Deletion took 5 bases off V and 3 bases off J, with a span of 14 bases between the germline ends. From a lookup of the germline V gene, CDR1 and CDR2 are SGHTA and FQGNSA. From cysteine to phenylalanine, the CDR3 is 14 amino acids long. Only the CDR3 portion is preserved as DNA: 42 bases, with reading frame beginning at the first base. Library method: 5' RACE. Sequencing was performed on an Illumina HiSeq 2500. A second PCR of about 6 to 11 cycles was run with a J-beta primer mix and a sample-barcoded 5' primer. A template-switch 5' adaptor carrying 12 random nucleotides introduced a unique molecular identifier onto each TCR beta cDNA molecule. Each sample yielded at least 2.5 million CDR3-containing paired-end reads. First-strand cDNA was synthesized from all RNA with the Mint cDNA synthesis kit, primed by a TRBC-specific oligonucleotide. Following uracil-DNA glycosylase treatment, a first 18-cycle PCR with universal primers M1SS and BC2_uni_R was performed on all cDNA. Regarding the original processing steps: Each sample was normalized by randomly selecting 1 million high-quality reads, each carrying a distinct molecular identifier. Instead of being binned into consensus sequences, reads with shared molecular identifiers were discarded. CDR3 identification, clonotype clustering and error correction used MiTCR with a Q25 quality threshold and the strictest error-elimination algorithm. Lower-bound total TCR beta diversity was estimated with a nonparametric unseen species model using Euler transformation. Through fastp at Q25 and MiXCR, TCRdb rebuilt clones from the public reads, retaining in-frame beta chains. A single entry per CDR3 protein holds the most common genes and DNA from its merged rows. The V and J calls follow TCRdb's processing rather than the paper's. The sample table holds roughly 800,000 distinct CDR3 sequences, of which roughly 60% were seen once. The top ten clones comprise roughly 20% of the sample.

Material: blood. The rearranged chain carries TRBV7-2 and TRBJ2-7, and possibly TRBD1, on 6 matching bases. The TCR sequence derives from a man aged 25 to 40 in good health. Read as DNA, the sequence is TGTGCCAGCAGCGCAAGAGGGGGAAACTACGAGCAGTACTTC. This yields the protein CASSARGGNYEQYF.